This T cell receptor beta chain is drawn from a study of T cell responses to AZD1222 COVID-19 vaccine. Study-wide background: Second doses at about 4 or about 12 weeks were pooled. The study, taken as a whole, reports: The donor group comprised mostly white British people and more females; the analysis possibly underestimated clonal diversity. Spike as a whole was targeted by vaccine-associated CD4 TCRs, dominant at 160-218 and 743-854. After two AZD1222 doses, spike-specific TCR breadth and depth rose versus day 0.

A note on this clone: Its antigen remains unidentified.

Per the germline V gene, CDR1 is SEHNR and CDR2 is FQNEAQ (reference sequence). Trimming removed 7 bases at V and 6 bases at J, with 12 bases between. This CDR3 region has 13 residues. The method was immunoSEQ multiplex PCR; TCRdb's version includes in-frame clones alone and lacks a portion of them. Among tens of thousands of clones, 88% were seen once, and the ten largest hold 7.8%. The clonotype comes from an adult in good health. The specimen comprised peripheral blood, sampled on day 0 of AZD1222 vaccination. The V gene is TRBV7-9, the J gene TRBJ1-4, with D uncertain. The CDR3, as DNA: TGTGCCAGCAAAAGGGAGCGGGATGAAAAACTGTTTTTT. This gives the protein CASKRERDEKLFF.